The rows below give T cell receptor beta chains drawn from one sample of a study of cytomegalovirus exposure and HLA in healthy donors. Sequencing was performed with immunoSEQ multiplex PCR; in TCRdb, only in-frame clones are kept and a portion is missing. This sample carries some 150,000 clones, almost 85% of them seen once, and the ten largest clones take under 2%. The sequenced material came from PBMCs. All receptors derive from a woman in her forties in good health and CMV-seronegative. The conserved cysteine and the conserved F or W are not part of the CDR3 here. The order of the fields is V gene, J gene, CDR3 protein.

>TRBV7-3|TRBJ2-3
ASSLIAGGRTDTQY
>TRBV7-3|TRBJ2-6
ASSYLSGANVLT
>TRBV18|TRBJ1-2
ASSPSDRVMAYT
>TRBV7-2|TRBJ1-2
ASSSRTRGGYT
>TRBV4-1|TRBJ2-1
ASSQESREVGEQF
>TRBV6-6|TRBJ2-7
ASSYGTGKLTYEQY
>TRBV6-5|TRBJ2-7
ASSYSTGTDSYEQY
>TRBV5-4|TRBJ2-7
ASSLSNGVNYEQY
>TRBV10-3|TRBJ2-1
AIRRDSSYNEQF
>TRBV6-1|TRBJ2-1
ASSGRLAEKYNEQF
>TRBV28|TRBJ1-4
ASSLPGQGFREKLF
>TRBV2|TRBJ1-5
ASSAEGSNQPQH
>TRBV5-1|TRBJ2-3
ASSPPGLASTASTDTQY
>TRBV4-3|TRBJ1-1
ASSQDRALNTEAF
>TRBV19|TRBJ2-2
ASIRGHLNTGELF
>TRBV6-6|TRBJ1-5
ASSYPGQGEPQH
>TRBV18|TRBJ1-1
ASSPPGGRGNTEAF
>TRBV7-2|TRBJ2-1
ASSRDTNRANEQF